This TCR beta chain was observed in a study of T-cell memory formation after mild COVID-19. The CDR3 is made up of 14 amino acids. Germline CDR1 is LGHNA and CDR2 is YSLEER. Whole-study findings and limits: Memory sampled before infection contained some responding clones, suggesting cross-reactive memory joined.

TCRdb used MiXCR to reprocess the 5' RACE reads, holding one entry per CDR3 protein. The sample shows about 340,000 distinct CDR3 sequences, 13% of them seen only once. For this clonotype: Its matching antigen is unknown. The junction departs from the called germline gene at one end, perhaps through a read error.

The receptor was derived from a man younger than 30 who had mild COVID-19 (a few samples of this study predate the infection). Cell type and time point are not known. The gene calls are TRBV4-3 and TRBJ1-2; 9 nucleotides align to TRBD1. The material sequenced was PBMCs or a T cell subset sorted from them (not recorded which). As DNA, the CDR3 is TGCGCCAGCAGCCAAGGTGGGCCCGGGACAGGGAGGTCCTTC. Its translation is CASSQGGPGTGRSF.